What follows are 24 T cell receptor beta chains derived from one specimen sequenced in a study of identical twins. TCRdb independently ran MiXCR on the 5' RACE reads; one entry per CDR3 protein. The data show hundreds of thousands of distinct CDR3 sequences, with roughly 9.7% seen just once and approximately 7% held by the top ten. These data are also associated with another study on yellow fever vaccine responses in identical twins.

Source material: CD8+ T cells sorted from blood. The source is a woman between 18 and 29 years old in good health.

This clonotype was recorded a few times. The chain joins TRBV4-1 to TRBJ2-7, with 7 bases matching TRBD1. Germline CDR1 is MGHRA and CDR2 is YSYEKL. After removal of 4 bases from V and 7 bases from J, the junction contained 10 bases not matched to a gene. The CDR3 spans 14 residues. CDR3: CASSPTGASWEQYF. The CDR3 region has the DNA TGCGCCAGCAGCCCCACAGGGGCCTCGTGGGAGCAGTACTTC.

This clonotype was found many times. V gene TRBV4-1 combines with J gene TRBJ2-1; no clear D. The germline gives CDR1 MGHRA, CDR2 YSYEKL. The V and J ends lost 4 bases and 4 bases respectively, with 11 bases between them. The length of the CDR3 is 14 residues. This CDR3 is CASSPLIGYNEQFF. Here the CDR3 DNA reads TGCGCCAGCAGCCCCCTAATCGGTTACAATGAGCAGTTCTTC.

This clonotype has a count of ten or more. The V gene is TRBV12-3 or TRBV12-4, the J gene TRBJ2-7, with 10 bases fitting TRBD2. The CDR3 has 13 amino acids. V lost 6 bases, J lost 5 bases, and 4 bases stayed unmatched. CDR3 coding DNA: TGTGCCAGCAGGCTAGCGGGAGTCGACGAGCAGTACTTC. It specifies CASRLAGVDEQYF.

This clonotype came up many times. The chain links TRBV7-2 to TRBJ2-3, with D unclear. Germline-derived CDR1 and CDR2 are SGHTA and FQGNSA. The CDR3 extends over 16 amino acids. Trimming cost V 7 bases and J 0 bases, with 17 bases left between them. This CDR3 reads CASTSEPLSSTDTQYF. For the CDR3, the DNA is TGTGCCAGCACCTCAGAGCCCCTTTCTAGCACAGATACGCAGTATTTT.

A few counts support this clonotype. The chain combines TRBV20-1 with TRBJ2-7; 7 bases are shared with TRBD1. V trimming: 4 bases; J trimming: 2 bases; junction bases outside the gene matches: 5. There are 13 residues in the CDR3. Looked up from germline, CDR1 is DFQATT and CDR2 is SNEGSKA (reference sequence). The CDR3 coding sequence is TGCAGTGCTATAACAGGGGCCGCCTACGAGCAGTACTTC. Amino acid sequence: CSAITGAAYEQYF.

This clonotype has ten or more counts. The rearrangement joins TRBV4-3 to TRBJ2-7, with D hard to call. Trimming pared 0 bases from V and 7 bases from J, leaving 10 bases between. Germline assignment: CDR1 LGHNA and CDR2 YSLEER. The CDR3 covers 13 residues. The DNA for the CDR3 is TGCGCCAGCAGCCAAGAGACTGGTAGGGAGCAGTACTTC. It is translated as CASSQETGREQYF.

This clonotype was detected only a few times. V and J are TRBV3-1 and TRBJ2-3; tentatively, D is TRBD2 (6 bases). CDR1 and CDR2 from the germline V gene are LGHDT and YNNKEL (reference sequence). CDR3 length: 18 amino acids. V lost 1 base, J lost 2 bases, and 19 bases lay in between. The CDR3 nucleotides read TGTGCCAGCAGCCAAGGACTGGCACTAGCCCTCCCCACAGATACGCAGTATTTT. Protein sequence: CASSQGLALALPTDTQYF.

The CDR3 coding sequence is TGCAGCGTTCGGCCCTCCAACACCGGGGAGCTGTTTTTT. Residues: CSVRPSNTGELFF. J is TRBJ2-2 and V is TRBV29-1; D unresolved. This CDR3 spans 13 amino acids. Germline values: CDR1 SQVTM, CDR2 ANQGSEA. The ends were cut back, 5 bases at V and 2 bases at J, with 9 bases in the middle.

This clonotype was observed a handful of times. V usage is TRBV21-1 and J usage is TRBJ2-2; the listed D gene, TRBD2, was not tested against the DNA. TRBV21-1 is noted as a pseudogene. CDR3 length: 19 amino acids. CDR3 bases: TGTGCCAGCAGCAAAATTGGGGGATGCCCGGGACTACTGACCGGGGAGCTGTTTTTT. This sequence encodes CASSKIGGCPGLLTGELFF.

V is TRBV4-3 and J is TRBJ1-1; D unresolved. Trimming left V 0 bases short and J 3 bases short, with 11 bases between. CDR3 length equals 15 residues. CDR1 is LGHNA, CDR2 YSLEER, per germline. CDR3: CASSQDSAWDTEAFF. In DNA form, the CDR3 reads TGCGCCAGCAGCCAAGACAGCGCGTGGGACACTGAAGCTTTCTTT.

This clonotype has a handful of counts. Here the CDR3 DNA reads TGTGCCAGCAGCTTAGCCGGGGACAGAAGCTCCTATAATTCACCCCTCCACTTT. Its protein product is CASSLAGDRSSYNSPLHF. V usage is TRBV7-2 and J usage is TRBJ1-6; TRBD1 agrees at 7 bases. V was clipped by 0 bases and J by 0 bases; unmatched bases: 5. The CDR3 spans 18 residues. CDR1 and CDR2 (germline): SGHTA, FQGNSA.

This clonotype came up a few times. The genes are TRBV4-2 and TRBJ2-7; 7 nucleotides agree with TRBD2. V lost 0 bases to trimming and J lost 2 bases; unmatched junction nucleotides: 4. The CDR3 extends over 15 amino acids. The V gene's germline CDR1 is LGHNA and CDR2 YNFKEQ. In DNA, the CDR3 is TGTGCCAGCAGCCAAGAATGGCTAGCGGCCTACGAGCAGTACTTC. Protein: CASSQEWLAAYEQYF.

This clonotype was detected ten times or more. The chain recombines TRBV29-1 with TRBJ2-5; D remains ambiguous. Deletions cut 0 bases from V and 10 bases from J, with 6 bases between. The CDR3 has 10 residues. Germline values: CDR1 SQVTM, CDR2 ANQGSEA. The CDR3 reads CSVEDSGQYF. The CDR3 nucleotides are TGCAGCGTTGAAGACTCAGGCCAGTACTTC.

This chain links TRBV19 with TRBJ2-1; D not certain. Trimming removed 10 bases at V and 10 bases at J, with 26 bases between. CDR1 and CDR2 from the germline V gene are LNHDA and SQIVND (reference sequence). The CDR3 extends over 15 amino acids. DNA for the CDR3: TGTGCCACAAGTAGGATGACAACCGACCTCCGAGAGCAGTTCTTC. Protein product: CATSRMTTDLREQFF.

The CDR3: CASSVGTAAQETQYF. The CDR3 nucleotides read TGTGCCAGCAGCGTAGGAACCGCTGCCCAAGAGACCCAGTACTTC. The chain uses TRBV9 and TRBJ2-5; D gene uncertain. There are 15 residues in the CDR3. Germline assignment: CDR1 SGDLS and CDR2 YYNGEE. The germline V and J ends were trimmed by 0 bases and 1 base, with 10 bases remaining between them.

The table lists this clonotype with a few counts. V and J are TRBV28 and TRBJ1-2; TRBD1 matches at 7 bases. V was pared by 6 bases and J by 1 base, with 17 bases of the junction left unmatched. CDR1 MDHEN and CDR2 SYDVKM come from the germline V gene. CDR3 length equals 18 residues. CDR3 in amino acids: CASSRIGDSSPFNYGYTF. The CDR3, as DNA: TGTGCCAGCAGCCGCATAGGGGACAGCAGCCCATTTAACTATGGCTACACCTTC.

The chain uses TRBV20-1 and TRBJ2-1; no firm D call. V lost 4 bases to trimming and J lost 5 bases, with 6 bases between them. Germline CDR1 DFQATT, CDR2 SNEGSKA (reference sequence). The CDR3 has 11 amino acids. In nucleotides, the CDR3 is TGCAGTGCTAAGGGAAACAATGAGCAGTTCTTC. Amino acid sequence: CSAKGNNEQFF.

There are a few counts of this clonotype. The chain has TRBV18 and TRBJ2-5; 8 bases are a match to TRBD2. The CDR3 is 13 residues long. Germline-derived CDR1 and CDR2 are KGHSH and LQKENI. After removal of 8 bases from V and 0 bases from J, the junction contained 2 bases not matched to a gene. CDR3 residues: CASPLADQETQYF. DNA of the CDR3: TGTGCCAGCCCACTAGCGGACCAAGAGACCCAGTACTTC.

At least ten counts were recorded for this clonotype. The genes are TRBV12-3 or TRBV12-4 and TRBJ1-1, with D unclear. This CDR3 is built from 14 residues. V was trimmed by 5 bases and J by 5 bases, leaving 15 bases between them. The CDR3 is CASSPGVGRTEAFF. The CDR3 nucleotides are TGTGCCAGCAGTCCCGGTGTAGGGCGAACTGAAGCTTTCTTT.

The chain has TRBV7-8 and TRBJ2-2, with 11 positions matching TRBD1. V shed 4 bases, J shed 5 bases, and the junction held 6 bases outside the gene matches. There are 16 residues in the CDR3. Germline V gives CDR1 SGHVS, CDR2 FQNEAQ. The CDR3 region is CASSSWTGGSTGELFF. The CDR3 DNA reads TGTGCCAGCAGCTCATGGACAGGGGGCTCTACCGGGGAGCTGTTTTTT.

This clonotype was seen more than once but under ten times. The V and J genes are TRBV5-1 and TRBJ2-1; 8 bases align to TRBD2. The V gene's germline CDR1 is SGHRS and CDR2 YFSETQ. The CDR3 covers 15 residues. V shed 1 base, J shed 9 bases, and the junction held 9 bases outside the gene matches. The CDR3 DNA follows: TGCGCCAGCAGCTTGTGGACGGGAGGGCCACGTGAGCAGTTCTTC. It is translated as CASSLWTGGPREQFF.

This clonotype was seen ten or more times. The CDR3 loop is CASSQGTSGWYEQYF. Written as DNA, the CDR3 is TGCGCCAGCAGCCAAGGGACTAGCGGGTGGTACGAGCAGTACTTC. The V call is TRBV4-3, the J call TRBJ2-7, with 11 nucleotides matching TRBD2. Trimming removed 1 base from V and 4 bases from J; junction bases left unmatched: 3. Per germline, CDR1 LGHNA and CDR2 YSLEER. The CDR3 length is 15 residues.

This clonotype was seen only a few times. This chain links TRBV3-1 with TRBJ2-3; 9 bases agree with TRBD2. Germline V gene sequence: CDR1 LGHDT, CDR2 YNNKEL (reference sequence). There are 16 residues in the CDR3. Trimming removed 1 base from V and 2 bases from J; junction bases left unmatched: 4. The CDR3 sequence is CASSQVASGNTDTQYF. CDR3 nucleotides: TGTGCCAGCAGCCAAGTGGCTAGCGGGAACACAGATACGCAGTATTTT.

This clonotype was found a few times. The chain joins TRBV12-3 or TRBV12-4 to TRBJ1-1; D is undetermined. The CDR3 has 14 residues. Trimming took 5 bases from V and 3 from J, leaving 13 bases between them. CDR3 amino acids: CASSPHPFDTEAFF. The DNA for the CDR3 is TGTGCCAGCAGTCCCCACCCCTTCGACACTGAAGCTTTCTTT.